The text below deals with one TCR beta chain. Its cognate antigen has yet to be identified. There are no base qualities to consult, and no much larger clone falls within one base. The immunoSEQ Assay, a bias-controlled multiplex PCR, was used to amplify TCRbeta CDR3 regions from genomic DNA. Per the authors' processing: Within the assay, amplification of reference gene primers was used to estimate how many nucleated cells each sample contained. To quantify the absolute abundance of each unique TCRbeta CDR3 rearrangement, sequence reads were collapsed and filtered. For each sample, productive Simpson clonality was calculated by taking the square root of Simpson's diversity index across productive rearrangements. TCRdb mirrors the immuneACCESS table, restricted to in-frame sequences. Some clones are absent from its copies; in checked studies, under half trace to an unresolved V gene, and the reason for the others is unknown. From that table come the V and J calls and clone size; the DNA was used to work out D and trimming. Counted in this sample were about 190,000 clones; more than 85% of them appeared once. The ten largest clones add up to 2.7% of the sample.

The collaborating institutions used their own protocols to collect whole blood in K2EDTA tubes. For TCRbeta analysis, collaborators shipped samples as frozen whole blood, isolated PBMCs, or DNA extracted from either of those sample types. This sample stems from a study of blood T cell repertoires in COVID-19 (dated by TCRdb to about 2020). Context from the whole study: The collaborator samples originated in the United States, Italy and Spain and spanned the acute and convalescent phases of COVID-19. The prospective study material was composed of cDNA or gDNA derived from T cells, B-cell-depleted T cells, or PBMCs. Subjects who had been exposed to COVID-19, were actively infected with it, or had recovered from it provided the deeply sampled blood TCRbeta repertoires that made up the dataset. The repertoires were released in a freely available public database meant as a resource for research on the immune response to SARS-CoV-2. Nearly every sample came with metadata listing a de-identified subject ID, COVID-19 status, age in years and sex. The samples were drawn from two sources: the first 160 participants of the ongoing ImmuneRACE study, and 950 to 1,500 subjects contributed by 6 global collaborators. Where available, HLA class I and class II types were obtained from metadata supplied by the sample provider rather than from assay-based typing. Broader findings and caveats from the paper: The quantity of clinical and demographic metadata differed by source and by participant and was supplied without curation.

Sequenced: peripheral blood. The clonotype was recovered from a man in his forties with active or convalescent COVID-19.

The DNA reads as follows: TGTGCCAGCAGCTTAAGGGGACTTGAAGAGACCCAGTACTTC. It is translated as CASSLRGLEETQYF. The chain uses TRBV13 and TRBJ2-5; TRBD2 is a possible D gene, resting on 6 matching bases. V drops 2 bases and J drops 3 bases, leaving 10 bases in between. CDR1 and CDR2 were assigned from the germline V gene (reference sequence) as PRHDT and FYEKMQ. The CDR3 holds 14 amino acids from the cysteine to the phenylalanine. Here the CDR3 DNA is all that survives: 42 bases in frame from base 1.